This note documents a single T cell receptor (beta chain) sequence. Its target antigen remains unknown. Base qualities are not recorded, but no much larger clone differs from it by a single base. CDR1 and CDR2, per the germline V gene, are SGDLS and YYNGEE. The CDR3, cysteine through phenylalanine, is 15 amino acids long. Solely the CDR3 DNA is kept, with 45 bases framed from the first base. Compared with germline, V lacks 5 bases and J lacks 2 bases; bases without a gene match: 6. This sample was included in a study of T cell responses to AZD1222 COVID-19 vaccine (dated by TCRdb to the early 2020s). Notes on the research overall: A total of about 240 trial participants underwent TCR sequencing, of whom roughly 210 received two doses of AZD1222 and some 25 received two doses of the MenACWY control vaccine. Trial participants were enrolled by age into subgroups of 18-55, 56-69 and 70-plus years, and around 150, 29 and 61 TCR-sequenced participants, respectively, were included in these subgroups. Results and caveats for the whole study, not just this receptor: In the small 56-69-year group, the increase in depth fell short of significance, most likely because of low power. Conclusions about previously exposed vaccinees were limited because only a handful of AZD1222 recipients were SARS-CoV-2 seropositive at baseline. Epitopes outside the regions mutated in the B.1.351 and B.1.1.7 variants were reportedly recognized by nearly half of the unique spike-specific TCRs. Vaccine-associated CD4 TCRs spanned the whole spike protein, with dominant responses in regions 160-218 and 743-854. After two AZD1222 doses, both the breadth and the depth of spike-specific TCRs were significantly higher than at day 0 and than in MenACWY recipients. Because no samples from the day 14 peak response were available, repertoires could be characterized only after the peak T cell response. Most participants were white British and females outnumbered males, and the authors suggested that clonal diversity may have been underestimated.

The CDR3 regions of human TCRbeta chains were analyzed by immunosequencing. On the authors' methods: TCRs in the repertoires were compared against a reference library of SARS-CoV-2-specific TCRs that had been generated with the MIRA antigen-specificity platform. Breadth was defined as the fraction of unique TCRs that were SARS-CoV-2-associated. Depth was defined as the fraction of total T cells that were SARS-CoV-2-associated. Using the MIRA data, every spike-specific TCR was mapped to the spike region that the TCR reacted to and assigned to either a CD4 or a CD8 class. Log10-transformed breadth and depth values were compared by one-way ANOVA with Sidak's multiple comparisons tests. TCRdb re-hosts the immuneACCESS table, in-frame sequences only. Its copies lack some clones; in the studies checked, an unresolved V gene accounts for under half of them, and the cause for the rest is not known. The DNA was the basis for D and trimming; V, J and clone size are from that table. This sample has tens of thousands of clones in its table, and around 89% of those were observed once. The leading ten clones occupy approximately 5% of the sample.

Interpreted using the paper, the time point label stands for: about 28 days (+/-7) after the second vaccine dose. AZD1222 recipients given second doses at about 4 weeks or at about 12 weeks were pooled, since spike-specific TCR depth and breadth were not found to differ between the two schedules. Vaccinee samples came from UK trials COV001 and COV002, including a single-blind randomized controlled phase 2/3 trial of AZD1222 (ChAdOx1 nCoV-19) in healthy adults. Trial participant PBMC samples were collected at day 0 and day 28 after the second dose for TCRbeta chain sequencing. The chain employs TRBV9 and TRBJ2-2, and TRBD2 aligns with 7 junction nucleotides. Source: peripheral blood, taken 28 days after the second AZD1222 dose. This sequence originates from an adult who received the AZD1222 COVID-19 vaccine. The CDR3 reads CASSLLAGNTGELFF. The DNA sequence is TGTGCCAGCAGTTTGTTAGCGGGCAACACCGGGGAGCTGTTTTTT.